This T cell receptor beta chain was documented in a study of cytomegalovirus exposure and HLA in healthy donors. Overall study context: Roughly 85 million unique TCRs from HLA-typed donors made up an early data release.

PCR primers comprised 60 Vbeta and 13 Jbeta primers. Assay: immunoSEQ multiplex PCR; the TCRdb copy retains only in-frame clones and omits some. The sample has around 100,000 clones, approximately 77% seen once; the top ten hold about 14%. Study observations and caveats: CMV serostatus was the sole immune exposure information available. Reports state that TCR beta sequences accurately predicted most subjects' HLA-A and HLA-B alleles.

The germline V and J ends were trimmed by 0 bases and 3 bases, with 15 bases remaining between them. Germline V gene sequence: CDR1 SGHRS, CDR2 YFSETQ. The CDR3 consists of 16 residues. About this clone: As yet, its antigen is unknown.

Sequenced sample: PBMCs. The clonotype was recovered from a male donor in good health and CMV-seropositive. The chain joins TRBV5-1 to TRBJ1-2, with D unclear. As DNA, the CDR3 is TGCGCCAGCAGCTTGGCGTATCGGGGTAGCGACTATGGCTACACCTTC. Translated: CASSLAYRGSDYGYTF. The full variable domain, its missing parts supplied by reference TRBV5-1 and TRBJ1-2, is KAGVTQTPRYLIKTRGQQVTLSCSPISGHRSVSWYQQTPGQGLQFLFEYFSETQRNKGNFPGRFSGRQFSNSRSEMNVSTLELGDSALYLCASSLAYRGSDYGYTFGSGTRLTVV.